This TCR beta chain was sequenced for a study of shared clonotypes between healthy human individuals. Overall study findings and caveats: Rarefaction showed sorted-subset sequencing was incomplete despite large depth.

The study drew its donors from healthy HIV-negative adults without recent acute infections or vaccinations. Negatively enriched CD4+ T cells were divided by CD45RA into naive and memory. Germline lookup yields CDR1 MNHNY and CDR2 SVGAGI (reference sequence). V lost 7 bases, J lost 0 bases, and 9 bases lay in between. This CDR3 has 13 residues. Sequencing used immunoSEQ multiplex PCR; TCRdb keeps in-frame clones, though not all of them. The sample gives around 2.5 million clones, roughly 93% of which show up once; 0.35% to 0.45% is in the top ten. In this sample, this clone turned up once. Its target is not known.

The TCR originated in a man aged 18 to 29 in good health. Some clones in this sample may be carry-over from other donors' samples. The rearrangement links TRBV6-6 to TRBJ1-1; D is perhaps TRBD1 (5 bases). The sample comprised naive CD4+ T cells from PBMCs. Subset here: CD45RA+ positively selected. The CDR3 loop is CASTGGVNTEAFF. The CDR3 bases are TGTGCCAGCACGGGGGGTGTGAACACTGAAGCTTTCTTT.